Below, one T cell receptor beta chain is given with its context. These data belong to a study of response to subunit inactivated influenza vaccine. TCRdb re-analysed the RT-PCR reads in MiXCR, keeping a single row per CDR3 protein. There are some 540,000 distinct CDR3 sequences in the sample; 20% to 25% occur only once, and 2.5% to 3.5% lies in the top ten. This sample was shared with a second study, whose subject was T cells expressing NK-cell markers. That paper states: 5'RACE template switching built TCR beta cDNA with unique molecular identifiers.

This sequence was found in a man between 45 and 60 years old who received an inactivated influenza vaccine. This specimen was CD4+ T cells sorted from PBMCs, taken about 13 days after vaccination.

CDR3 in amino acids: CASRTGQGMVDEQFF. CDR3 nucleotides: TGTGCCAGCAGGACGGGACAGGGAATGGTTGATGAGCAGTTCTTC. This chain connects TRBV7-2 to TRBJ2-1, with 9 bases lining up with TRBD1. CDR1 is SGHTA, CDR2 FQGNSA, per germline. This CDR3 is 15 amino acids long. Trimming took 6 bases from V and 8 from J; bases not matched to a gene: 11.